These T cell receptor beta chains were read from a single sample in a study of human T cells and chemical hapten exposure. TCRdb re-called the RACE reads through MiXCR, storing one row per CDR3 protein. Among just under 35,000 distinct CDR3 sequences listed, around a tenth were seen once. The material sequenced was whole blood, taken in connection with sensitization to the hapten diphenylcyclopropenone (DPC). All receptors come from a man between 45 and 60 years old with alopecia areata. Some clones in this sample may be carry-over from other donors' samples. Both conserved end residues are part of each CDR3. A D gene is named only where the DNA matches it firmly. Some rows have no size entry. The others give once, few or many, or a class for an expanded clone.

clone_size: few; v_call: TRBV28; d_call: NA; j_call: TRBJ1-1; cdr3_nt: TGTGCCAGCAGTTCACAGGGAGGGGGCACTGAAGCTTTCTTT; cdr3_aa: CASSSQGGGTEAFF
clone_size: many; v_call: TRBV20-1; d_call: NA; j_call: TRBJ2-5; cdr3_nt: TGCAGTGCTAGAGATCCGGCTCCCCTTTTACAAGAGACCCAGTACTTC; cdr3_aa: CSARDPAPLLQETQYF
clone_size: NA; v_call: TRBV11-2; d_call: NA; j_call: TRBJ2-7; cdr3_nt: TGTGCCAGCAGCTTAGGCCCCTTGGACGGGGCCTACGAGCAGTACTTC; cdr3_aa: CASSLGPLDGAYEQYF
clone_size: few; v_call: TRBV5-1; d_call: TRBD2; j_call: TRBJ2-5; cdr3_nt: TGCGCCAGCAGCCTGGATCTCTTAGCGGGGGGGACCCAGTACTTC; cdr3_aa: CASSLDLLAGGTQYF
clone_size: NA; v_call: TRBV7-2; d_call: NA; j_call: TRBJ2-1; cdr3_nt: TGTGCCAGCAGCTTAAACTTAGGTGAGCAGTTCTTC; cdr3_aa: CASSLNLGEQFF
clone_size: few; v_call: TRBV4-2; d_call: NA; j_call: TRBJ2-7; cdr3_nt: TGTGCCAGCAGCCAACATGTTAGCGGAGACATGGGCGGCGAGCAGTACTTC; cdr3_aa: CASSQHVSGDMGGEQYF
clone_size: NA; v_call: TRBV9; d_call: NA; j_call: TRBJ2-7; cdr3_nt: TGTGCCAGCAGCCGGGTGTGGCGGGGGCCCTCTTCCGAGCAGTACTTC; cdr3_aa: CASSRVWRGPSSEQYF
clone_size: many; v_call: TRBV20-1; d_call: TRBD2; j_call: TRBJ2-7; cdr3_nt: TGCAGTGTCAGTAAGATAGCGGGAGGTATCCACGAGCAGTACTTC; cdr3_aa: CSVSKIAGGIHEQYF
clone_size: NA; v_call: TRBV20-1; d_call: TRBD1; j_call: TRBJ2-5; cdr3_nt: TGCAGTGCTAGGTTGACAGGGGGCGGTGGGACCCAGTACTTC; cdr3_aa: CSARLTGGGGTQYF
clone_size: many; v_call: TRBV20-1; d_call: NA; j_call: TRBJ2-1; cdr3_nt: TGCAGTGCTAGAGATCTGTCCTACAATGAGCAGTTCTTC; cdr3_aa: CSARDLSYNEQFF
clone_size: NA; v_call: TRBV30; d_call: NA; j_call: TRBJ1-2; cdr3_nt: TGTGCCTGGAGTGCCAACCGGGCCCAAATGGGCACCTTC; cdr3_aa: CAWSANRAQMGTF
clone_size: many; v_call: TRBV15; d_call: NA; j_call: TRBJ1-5; cdr3_nt: TGTGCCACCAGCAGAGATCCCTCACCGCTGAGGCAGCCCCAGCATTTT; cdr3_aa: CATSRDPSPLRQPQHF
clone_size: many; v_call: TRBV11-2; d_call: TRBD2; j_call: TRBJ2-7; cdr3_nt: TGTGCCAGCAGCTTACTCCTAGCGGCAATGCGAGGGGAGCAGTACTTC; cdr3_aa: CASSLLLAAMRGEQYF
clone_size: NA; v_call: TRBV10-2; d_call: NA; j_call: TRBJ1-1; cdr3_nt: TGCGCCAGCACCGGTCCCACTGAAGCTTTCTTT; cdr3_aa: CASTGPTEAFF
clone_size: many; v_call: TRBV3-1; d_call: TRBD1; j_call: TRBJ2-2; cdr3_nt: TGTGCCAGCAGCCAAGGTCAGGGGGCGAACACCGGGGAGCTGTTTTTT; cdr3_aa: CASSQGQGANTGELFF
clone_size: few; v_call: TRBV6-2/TRBV6-3; d_call: TRBD2; j_call: TRBJ2-1; cdr3_nt: TGTGCCAGCAGTTACACAACCGGGACTAGCGGGAAGAGCTCCTACAATGAGCAGTTCTTC; cdr3_aa: CASSYTTGTSGKSSYNEQFF
clone_size: many; v_call: TRBV7-8; d_call: NA; j_call: TRBJ2-7; cdr3_nt: TGTGCCAGCGGTTCTCTCGAGCAGTACTTC; cdr3_aa: CASGSLEQYF
clone_size: few; v_call: TRBV30; d_call: NA; j_call: TRBJ1-5; cdr3_nt: TGTGCCTGGAGTACAGGGACCGTCAATCAGCCCCAGCATTTT; cdr3_aa: CAWSTGTVNQPQHF